Listed here are 24 T cell receptor beta chains from one sample, sequenced in a study of T-cell reconstitution after alpha-beta-depleted transplantation in children. Unique molecular identifiers tagged the TCRbeta library. TCRdb analysed the PCR reads with MiXCR anew, one entry per CDR3 protein. Among a few hundred thousand distinct CDR3 sequences listed, roughly 9.1% were seen once. Sequenced material: PBMCs, taken before TCRalphabeta/CD19-depleted stem cell transplant. The source is a boy in the first two years of life with acute myeloid leukemia, due to receive a stem cell transplant.

This clonotype was counted many times. The J gene is TRBJ2-7, the V gene TRBV5-1; D could derive from TRBD1 or TRBD2 (6 bases each). Germline CDR1 SGHRS, CDR2 YFSETQ. This CDR3 has 16 residues. The V end was cut by 3 bases, the J end by 2 bases, with 18 bases between. CDR3 sequence reads: CASSSTLGGLAYEQYF. In DNA, the CDR3 is TGCGCCAGCAGCTCGACGCTAGGGGGACTCGCCTACGAGCAGTACTTC.

This clonotype was recorded at least ten times. The gene calls are TRBV12-3 or TRBV12-4 and TRBJ2-3; 7 nucleotides match TRBD1. The ends lost 5 bases at V and 1 base at J; junction bases unmatched: 3. This CDR3 has 14 residues. CDR3 DNA: TGTGCCAGCAGTCCGGGACAGCGCACAGATACGCAGTATTTT. Translating gives CASSPGQRTDTQYF.

For the CDR3, the DNA is TGTGCCAGCAGCGGGCAGGGGGCTCCCAACAATGAGCAGTTCTTC. As protein: CASSGQGAPNNEQFF. This chain connects TRBV3-1 to TRBJ2-1; 8 bases map to TRBD1. The CDR3 loop spans 15 amino acids. Germline trimming cut 5 bases from V and 5 bases from J; bases unmatched to any gene: 8. Germline values: CDR1 LGHDT, CDR2 YNNKEL (reference sequence).

This clonotype turned up a few times. The V call is TRBV19, the J call TRBJ1-6; TRBD1 agrees at 7 bases. Germline CDR1 is LNHDA and CDR2 is SQIVND (reference sequence). There are 16 residues in the CDR3. Trimming at V came to 5 bases and at J to 3 bases, leaving 7 bases not matched to a gene. As DNA, the CDR3 is TGTGCCAGTAGTTTCTACAGGGGTAACTATAATTCACCCCTCCACTTT. Its protein product is CASSFYRGNYNSPLHF.

This clonotype occurred many times. This chain joins TRBV11-3 and TRBJ1-1; possibly TRBD1 for D (5 bases). Germline CDR1 SGHNT, CDR2 YENEEA. This CDR3 has 12 residues. Deletions cut 5 bases from V and 7 bases from J, with 11 bases between. The DNA of the CDR3 is TGTGCCAGCAGCCCCAGGGCGGGTGAAGCTTTCTTT. It is translated as CASSPRAGEAFF.

There are many counts of this clonotype. The chain has TRBV28 and TRBJ2-4; tentative D call: TRBD2 (6 bases). V lost 6 bases and J lost 6, with 9 bases in between. CDR3 length equals 12 residues. Germline V gives CDR1 MDHEN, CDR2 SYDVKM. CDR3 region: CASRRAGNIQYF. The CDR3, as DNA: TGTGCCAGCAGGCGAGCGGGAAACATTCAGTACTTC.

This clonotype appeared many times. The V gene is TRBV4-2, the J gene TRBJ2-1; 7 positions match TRBD2. The J segment lost 3 bases and the V segment lost 1 base, leaving 3 bases of the junction unmatched. CDR1 LGHNA and CDR2 YNFKEQ come from the germline V gene. This CDR3 has 15 residues. The CDR3 protein is CASSQGSGGYNEQFF. CDR3 nucleotides: TGTGCCAGCAGCCAAGGGTCGGGGGGCTACAATGAGCAGTTCTTC.

The genes are TRBV5-1 and TRBJ2-3, with no clear D. CDR1 is SGHRS, CDR2 YFSETQ, per germline. The CDR3 extends over 14 amino acids. V dropped 0 bases and J dropped 2 bases, with 7 bases sitting between them. CDR3 sequence: CASSLEAPTDTQYF. For the CDR3, the DNA is TGCGCCAGCAGCTTGGAGGCCCCCACAGATACGCAGTATTTT.

The sample holds many counts of this clonotype. The V gene is TRBV11-2, the J gene TRBJ2-1; 13 nucleotides align to TRBD2. Germline loops: CDR1 SGHAT, CDR2 FQNNGV. The CDR3 has 15 residues. V shed 5 bases and J 8 bases; nucleotides not matched to a gene: 6. The CDR3 spells CASSVGLAGVDEQFF. The CDR3 nucleotides are TGTGCCAGCAGCGTCGGACTAGCGGGAGTTGATGAGCAGTTCTTC.

Many counts were recorded for this clonotype. The genes are TRBV12-3 or TRBV12-4 and TRBJ2-5; 7 bases fit TRBD2. The CDR3 contains 14 residues. V lost 3 bases to trimming and J lost 3 bases; unmatched junction nucleotides: 4. In DNA, the CDR3 is TGTGCCAGCAGTTTTTCTAGCGGTGAAGAGACCCAGTACTTC. This codes for CASSFSSGEETQYF.

This clonotype was picked up many times. V is TRBV7-8 and J is TRBJ2-1; D gene uncertain. Deletions cut 5 bases from V and 3 bases from J, with 20 bases between. The CDR3 is 17 residues long. The V gene's germline CDR1 is SGHVS and CDR2 FQNEAQ. Here the CDR3 reads CASSPRGSTLYYNEQFF. CDR3 coding DNA: TGTGCCAGCAGCCCTAGAGGTAGCACCCTCTACTACAATGAGCAGTTCTTC. The variable domain in full, with the rest retrieved from reference TRBV7-8 and TRBJ2-1, is GAGVSQSPRYKVAKRGQDVALRCDPISGHVSLFWYQQALGQGPEFLTYFQNEAQLDKSGLPSDRFFAERPEGSVSTLKIQRTQQEDSAVYLCASSPRGSTLYYNEQFFGPGTRLTVL.

The chain joins TRBV11-1 to TRBJ2-3, with 9 bases fitting TRBD2. The CDR3 sequence is 16 residues long. Germline assignment: CDR1 SGHAT and CDR2 FQDESV (reference sequence). After removal of 6 bases from V and 6 bases from J, the junction contained 13 bases not matched to a gene. CDR3 nucleotides: TGTGCCAGCAGGATAATGACTAGCGGCCCGAGCGATACGCAGTATTTT. It translates to CASRIMTSGPSDTQYF.

This clonotype was seen at least ten times. The V gene is TRBV5-6, the J gene TRBJ2-3, with 11 positions matching TRBD1. Germline trimming cut 3 bases from V and 2 bases from J; bases unmatched to any gene: 2. Germline CDR1 SGHDT, CDR2 YYEEEE. The CDR3 is 15 residues long. In DNA, the CDR3 is TGTGCCAGCAGCTGGACAGGGGGCCCCACAGATACGCAGTATTTT. Residues: CASSWTGGPTDTQYF.

The gene calls are TRBV7-6 and TRBJ1-4; D not certain. Germline CDR1 and CDR2: SGHVS and FNYEAQ. Trimming took off 5 bases at V and 0 bases at J, with 16 bases between the two ends. The CDR3 is 17 residues long. The CDR3 is CASSPGRRIATNEKLFF. The CDR3 nucleotides are TGTGCCAGCAGCCCAGGAAGGCGGATTGCAACTAATGAAAAACTGTTTTTT.

The chain couples TRBV5-1 to TRBJ2-7; 8 bases align to TRBD1. With V trimmed by 3 bases and J by 3 bases, 5 bases remained unmatched. Germline CDR1 reads SGHRS; CDR2 reads YFSETQ. The CDR3 covers 14 residues. The chain's CDR3 is CASSWTGQGYEQYF. CDR3 in DNA: TGCGCCAGCAGCTGGACAGGGCAAGGCTACGAGCAGTACTTC. Combining the CDR3 with reference TRBV5-1 and TRBJ2-7 gives the whole variable domain KAGVTQTPRYLIKTRGQQVTLSCSPISGHRSVSWYQQTPGQGLQFLFEYFSETQRNKGNFPGRFSGRQFSNSRSEMNVSTLELGDSALYLCASSWTGQGYEQYFGPGTRLTVT.

Concerning this clonotype: A much larger clone differs by one base, so this may be a read error. The gene calls are TRBV7-9 and TRBJ2-4; D not resolved. The CDR3 consists of 15 residues. Germline V gene sequence: CDR1 SEHNR, CDR2 FQNEAQ (reference sequence). The CDR3 coding sequence is TGTGCCAGCAGCTTAAGGGAAGAGGCCAAAAACATTCAGCACTTC. It codes for CASSLREEAKNIQHF.

There are a few counts of this clonotype. This chain connects TRBV28 to TRBJ1-1; weak D call: TRBD1 (6 bases). The CDR3 totals 14 residues. Trimming took off 5 bases at V and 5 bases at J, with 15 bases between the two ends. The V gene's germline CDR1 is MDHEN and CDR2 SYDVKM. CDR3 region: CASSQGHTRTEAFF. The CDR3 nucleotides read TGTGCCAGCAGTCAGGGACACACAAGGACTGAAGCTTTCTTT.

This clonotype has ten or more counts. The chain uses TRBV20-1 and TRBJ2-4; 9 bases line up with TRBD1. Germline values: CDR1 DFQATT, CDR2 SNEGSKA (reference sequence). V gave up 4 bases and J gave up 0 bases; unmatched junction bases: 16. The CDR3 totals 19 residues. The CDR3 sequence is CSAIRSGTGTYVAKNIQYF. DNA for the CDR3: TGCAGTGCTATCCGTAGTGGGACAGGGACTTATGTAGCCAAAAACATTCAGTACTTC.

The sample holds many counts of this clonotype. The chain joins TRBV7-3 to TRBJ2-1, with a weak D call TRBD2 (6 bases). The CDR3 loop spans 13 amino acids. Germline CDR1 reads SGHTA; CDR2 reads FQGTGA. Trimming stripped 4 bases from V and 6 bases from J, with 10 bases between. The chain's CDR3 is CASSSGLSNEQFF. The CDR3 bases are TGTGCCAGCAGCTCGGGACTTAGCAATGAGCAGTTCTTC.

This clonotype occurred many times. The chain joins TRBV9 to TRBJ1-2; the match to TRBD1 covers 9 bases. Germline V gene lookup returns CDR1 SGDLS and CDR2 YYNGEE. Trimming cost V 3 bases and J 7 bases; bases outside gene matches: 10. This CDR3 comprises 15 residues. This chain's CDR3 is CASSGSRDRVSGYTF. CDR3 bases: TGTGCCAGCAGCGGAAGCCGGGACAGGGTTAGTGGCTACACCTTC. The variable domain in full, with the rest retrieved from reference TRBV9 and TRBJ1-2, is DSGVTQTPKHLITATGQRVTLRCSPRSGDLSVYWYQQSLDQGLQFLIQYYNGEERAKGNILERFSAQQFPDLHSELNLSSLELGDSALYFCASSGSRDRVSGYTFGSGTRLTVV.

In this sample, this clonotype turned up many times. J is TRBJ1-4 and V is TRBV29-1; D is uncertain. The CDR3 covers 11 residues. V was trimmed by 1 base and J by 7 bases, leaving 4 bases between them. Germline-derived CDR1 and CDR2 are SQVTM and ANQGSEA. The CDR3 reads CSVEGGEKLFF. DNA for the CDR3: TGCAGCGTTGAAGGGGGTGAAAAACTGTTTTTT.

There are many counts of this clonotype. V is TRBV5-1 and J is TRBJ2-7; weak D call: TRBD1 (5 bases). V dropped 1 base and J dropped 5 bases, with 13 bases sitting between them. Germline-derived CDR1 and CDR2 are SGHRS and YFSETQ. This CDR3 is 14 amino acids long. The CDR3 DNA reads TGCGCCAGCAGCTTGAGGGGATCCTACAACGAGCAGTACTTC. It is translated as CASSLRGSYNEQYF.

A note on this clonotype: Since a much larger clone is just one base distant, this may be a read error. The chain recombines TRBV20-1 with TRBJ1-2; tentative D call: TRBD1 (5 bases). Germline loops: CDR1 DFQATT, CDR2 SNEGSKA (reference sequence). The ends were cut back, 8 bases at V and 0 bases at J, with 10 bases in the middle. The CDR3 has 12 amino acids. The CDR3 region has the DNA TGCAGTCCCGGGGCATCTAACTATGGCTACACCTTC. This encodes CSPGASNYGYTF.

This clonotype occurred many times. CDR3 region: CSVVRTDYGYTF. The CDR3 DNA sequence: TGCAGCGTTGTTCGAACCGACTATGGCTACACCTTC. The chain employs TRBV29-1 and TRBJ1-2, with D uncertain. Germline V CDR1 and CDR2: SQVTM, ANQGSEA. This CDR3 is 12 amino acids long. Trimming took off 4 bases at V and 3 bases at J, with 9 bases between the two ends. Filled out from reference TRBV29-1 and TRBJ1-2, the complete variable domain reads SAVISQKPSRDICQRGTSLTIQCQVDSQVTMMFWYRQQPGQSLTLIATANQGSEATYESGFVIDKFPISRPNLTFSTLTVSNMSPEDSSIYLCSVVRTDYGYTFGSGTRLTVV.